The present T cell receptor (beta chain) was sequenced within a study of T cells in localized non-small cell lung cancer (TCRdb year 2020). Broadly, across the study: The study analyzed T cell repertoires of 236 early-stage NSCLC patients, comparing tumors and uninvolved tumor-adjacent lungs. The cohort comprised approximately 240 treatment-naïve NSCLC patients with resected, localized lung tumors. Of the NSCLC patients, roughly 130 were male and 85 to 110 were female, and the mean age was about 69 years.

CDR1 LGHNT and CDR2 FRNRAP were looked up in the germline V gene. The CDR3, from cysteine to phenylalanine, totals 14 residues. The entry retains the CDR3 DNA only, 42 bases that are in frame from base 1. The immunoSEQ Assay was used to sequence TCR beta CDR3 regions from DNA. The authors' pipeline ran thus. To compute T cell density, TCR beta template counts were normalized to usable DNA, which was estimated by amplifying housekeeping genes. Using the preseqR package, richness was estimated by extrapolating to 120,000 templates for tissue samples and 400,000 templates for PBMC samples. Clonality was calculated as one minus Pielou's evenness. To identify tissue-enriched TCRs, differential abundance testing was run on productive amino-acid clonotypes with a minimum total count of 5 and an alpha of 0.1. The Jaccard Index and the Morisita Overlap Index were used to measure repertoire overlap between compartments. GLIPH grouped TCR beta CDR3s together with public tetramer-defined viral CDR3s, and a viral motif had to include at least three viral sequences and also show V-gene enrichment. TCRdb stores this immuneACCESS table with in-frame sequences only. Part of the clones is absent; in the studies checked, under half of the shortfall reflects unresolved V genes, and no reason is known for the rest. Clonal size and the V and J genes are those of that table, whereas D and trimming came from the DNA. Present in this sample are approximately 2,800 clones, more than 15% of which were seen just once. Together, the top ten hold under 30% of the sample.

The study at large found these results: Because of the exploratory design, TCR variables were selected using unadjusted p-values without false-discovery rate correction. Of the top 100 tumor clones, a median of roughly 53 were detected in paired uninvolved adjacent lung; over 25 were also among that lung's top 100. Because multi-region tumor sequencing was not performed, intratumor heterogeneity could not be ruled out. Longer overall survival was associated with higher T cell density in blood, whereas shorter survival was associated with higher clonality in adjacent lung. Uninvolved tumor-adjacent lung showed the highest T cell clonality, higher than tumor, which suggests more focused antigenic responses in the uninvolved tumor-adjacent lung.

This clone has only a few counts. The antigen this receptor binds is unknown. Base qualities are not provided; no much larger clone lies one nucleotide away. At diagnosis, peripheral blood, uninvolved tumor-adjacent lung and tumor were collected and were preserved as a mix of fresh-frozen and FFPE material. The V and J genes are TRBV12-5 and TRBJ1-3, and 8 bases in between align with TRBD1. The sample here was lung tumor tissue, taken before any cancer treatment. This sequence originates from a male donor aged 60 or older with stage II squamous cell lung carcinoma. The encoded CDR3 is CAHPTDRAGNTIYF. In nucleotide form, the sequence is TGTGCCCACCCCACGGACAGGGCTGGAAACACCATATATTTT.